Detailed here is one T cell receptor (beta chain). Its antigen is not yet known. No clone much larger than this one lies a single base away; base qualities are absent. The data stem from a study of T cells in Graves' hyperthyroidism and ophthalmopathy (dated by TCRdb to the late 2010s). Regarding the study in general: Peripheral blood samples were taken at initial diagnosis, before any treatment was given. To identify distinguishing TCR V-J signatures, a discovery cohort of 100 or so patients was used, comprising roughly 45 with Graves' ophthalmopathy and under 60 with stable Graves' hyperthyroidism. According to the paper, TCR Vbeta CDR3 sequencing was carried out on about 140 peripheral blood samples, which came from around 43 ophthalmopathy, about 75 hyperthyroidism and about 17 progressor patients. In addition, the study compared T-cell repertoires in thyroid tissue and in blood from about six Graves' hyperthyroidism patients. Once sampling was done, hyperthyroidism patients were given methimazole at a starting dose of 30 mg daily, whereas ophthalmopathy patients were given high-dose intravenous methylprednisolone. The roughly 100 discovery patients were randomly divided into training and test sets at a 7:3 ratio. Whether ophthalmopathy could be predicted prospectively was tested in an independent validation cohort made up of fewer than 20 hyperthyroidism patients plus 17 patients who later progressed to ophthalmopathy. General findings and caveats noted by the study authors: A model built on a 13 V-J signature distinguished ophthalmopathy from stable hyperthyroidism, reaching roughly 88% sensitivity and under 84% specificity in cross-validation and 80%/75% in testing. Most expanded thyroid clonotypes (frequency above 0.001) were also found in blood, which suggests that blood repertoires may mirror thyroid immune responses. Sample size was not statistically predetermined, and blinding of investigators to group allocation was not performed. In validation, progression to ophthalmopathy was predicted by the model with 70.59% sensitivity and around 75% specificity, a median of around 6.5 months before onset.

TCR beta CDR3 regions were amplified from RNA transcripts. The first round of RT-PCR for the TCR CDR3 was performed with the HTBI primer set and the Qiagen OneStep RT-PCR kit. The libraries were constructed in a second round of multiplex PCR and then size-selected and purified. The libraries were sequenced on an Illumina HiSeq2000 using paired-end 100 bp reads. Turning to the authors' computational methods: SOAPnuke was used to process the raw data, with reads discarded if the reads contained adapters or uncalled bases, had a mean Phred below 15, or lacked an exact constant-primer or identifier match. High-quality paired reads were merged with COPE v1.2.5, and unique nucleotide sequences were defined as clonotypes. Clonotypes were aligned to IMGT TRBV, TRBD and TRBJ reference segments using MiTCR v1.1. The analysis included only V-J combinations with a frequency above 0.0001, which together covered approximately 99% of the repertoires. The TCS score was defined as F50 (clonal expansion) divided by E x V (chaos), with BLOSUM62-based TCRdist calculated between CDR3 peptides within each V-J. Welch's t-statistics and random forest reduced around 550 V-J features to 10 to 15, which were used in a naive Bayes classifier (R e1071). The raw public reads went through TCRdb reprocessing: fastp at Q25, MiXCR clone calling, in-frame beta chains kept. Rows with a matching CDR3 protein are joined into one entry that keeps the most common DNA and genes. The V and J calls follow TCRdb's processing rather than the paper's. Present in this sample are 730,000 or so distinct CDR3 sequences, approximately 18% of which were seen just once. Over 15% of the sample comes from the top ten.

Hyperthyroidism patients were aged 18 to 65 years and newly diagnosed, with disease duration of less than 2 months. The study excluded patients with uncontrolled infections, other autoimmune diseases, pregnancy or lactation. Diagnoses were based on clinical symptoms, serum thyroxine and TRAb, thyroid ultrasound and orbital computed tomography. Blood from progressor patients was drawn when they were first diagnosed with hyperthyroidism, before any ophthalmopathy symptoms appeared. Ficoll-Paque density gradient centrifugation was used to isolate PBMCs from around 9.1 ml of fresh peripheral blood. Patients classed as progressors first received a Graves' hyperthyroidism diagnosis and then went on to develop ophthalmopathy during follow-up. Total RNA was extracted using Trizol reagent, and RNA quality was assessed on an Agilent 2100 Bioanalyzer. This TCR was sampled from a woman aged 45-59 years with Graves' hyperthyroidism that later progressed to Graves' ophthalmopathy. The sequencing input was blood.

The CDR3 reads CASSQDGTGLGGYTF. The nucleotide sequence is TGTGCCAGCAGCCAAGACGGGACAGGACTTGGAGGCTACACCTTC. The sequence links TRBV4-2 to TRBJ1-2, with 8 bases aligning to TRBD1. Here V drops 0 bases and J drops 8 bases, and the junction holds 8 bases not matched to any gene. The CDR3 runs 15 amino acids, cysteine and phenylalanine included. Just CDR3 DNA is preserved here, 45 bases in frame from base 1. As encoded in the germline V gene, CDR1 is LGHNA while CDR2 is YNFKEQ.